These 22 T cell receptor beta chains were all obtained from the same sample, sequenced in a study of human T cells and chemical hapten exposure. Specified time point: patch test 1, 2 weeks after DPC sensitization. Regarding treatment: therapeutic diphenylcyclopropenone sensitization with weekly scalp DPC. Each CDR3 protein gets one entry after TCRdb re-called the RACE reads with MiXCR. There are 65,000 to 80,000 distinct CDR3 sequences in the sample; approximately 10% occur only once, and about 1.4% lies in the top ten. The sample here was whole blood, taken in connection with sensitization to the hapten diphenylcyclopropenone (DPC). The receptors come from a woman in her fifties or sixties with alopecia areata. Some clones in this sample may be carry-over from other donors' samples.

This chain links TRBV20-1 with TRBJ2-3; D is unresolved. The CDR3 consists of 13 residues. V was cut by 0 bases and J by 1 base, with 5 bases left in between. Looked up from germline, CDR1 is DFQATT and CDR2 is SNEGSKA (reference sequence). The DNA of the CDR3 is TGCAGTGCTAGAGATTCAGGCACAGATACGCAGTATTTT. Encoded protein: CSARDSGTDTQYF.

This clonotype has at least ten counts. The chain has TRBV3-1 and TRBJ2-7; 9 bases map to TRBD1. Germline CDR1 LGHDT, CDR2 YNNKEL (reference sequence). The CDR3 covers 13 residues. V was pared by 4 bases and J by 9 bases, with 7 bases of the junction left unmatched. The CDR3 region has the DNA TGTGCCAGCAGCCCTGGACAGGGGTATGGGCAGTACTTC. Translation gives CASSPGQGYGQYF.

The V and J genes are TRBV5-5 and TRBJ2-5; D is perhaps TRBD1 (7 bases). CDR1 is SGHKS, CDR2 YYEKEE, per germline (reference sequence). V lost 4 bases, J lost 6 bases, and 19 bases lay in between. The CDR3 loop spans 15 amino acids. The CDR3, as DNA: TGTGCCAGCAGCACCACCGGAGGGGGCGGGAAGACCCAGTACTTC. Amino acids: CASSTTGGGGKTQYF.

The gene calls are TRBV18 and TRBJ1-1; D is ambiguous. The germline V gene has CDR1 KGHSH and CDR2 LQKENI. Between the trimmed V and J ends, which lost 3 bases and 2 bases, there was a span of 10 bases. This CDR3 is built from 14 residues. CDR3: CASSPGRPNTEAFF. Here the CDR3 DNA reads TGTGCCAGCTCACCGGGCAGACCAAACACTGAAGCTTTCTTT.

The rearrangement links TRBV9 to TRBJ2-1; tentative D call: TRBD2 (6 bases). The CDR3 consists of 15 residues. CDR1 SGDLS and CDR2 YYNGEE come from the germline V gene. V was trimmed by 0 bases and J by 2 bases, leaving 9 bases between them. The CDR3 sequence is CASSVDWRAYNEQFF. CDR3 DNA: TGTGCCAGCAGCGTAGATTGGAGGGCCTACAATGAGCAGTTCTTC.

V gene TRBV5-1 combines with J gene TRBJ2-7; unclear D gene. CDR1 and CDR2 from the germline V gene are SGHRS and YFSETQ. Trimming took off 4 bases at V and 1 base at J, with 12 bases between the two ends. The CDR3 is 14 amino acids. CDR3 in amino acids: CASSQTAASYEQYF. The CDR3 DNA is TGCGCCAGCAGCCAGACGGCGGCTTCCTACGAGCAGTACTTC.

CDR3 sequence: CASSQDMGTDTQYF. The CDR3 DNA reads TGTGCCAGCAGCCAAGATATGGGCACAGATACGCAGTATTTT. The genes are TRBV4-2 and TRBJ2-3; D remains unclear. The V and J ends lost 0 bases and 1 base respectively, with 5 bases between them. CDR3 length: 14 residues. CDR1 and CDR2 from the germline V gene are LGHNA and YNFKEQ.

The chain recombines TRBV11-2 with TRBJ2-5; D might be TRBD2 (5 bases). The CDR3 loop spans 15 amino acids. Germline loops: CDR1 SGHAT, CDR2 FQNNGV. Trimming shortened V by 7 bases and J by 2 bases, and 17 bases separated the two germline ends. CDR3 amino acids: CASTGLRTAQETQYF. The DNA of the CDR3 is TGTGCCAGCACCGGACTCCGGACGGCTCAAGAGACCCAGTACTTC.

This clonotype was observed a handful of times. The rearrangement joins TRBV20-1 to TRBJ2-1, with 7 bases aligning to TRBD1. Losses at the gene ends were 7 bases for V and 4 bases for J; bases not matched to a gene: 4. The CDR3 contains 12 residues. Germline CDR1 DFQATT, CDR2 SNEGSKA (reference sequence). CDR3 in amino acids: CSVMGQYNEQFF. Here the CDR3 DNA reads TGCAGTGTCATGGGACAGTACAATGAGCAGTTCTTC.

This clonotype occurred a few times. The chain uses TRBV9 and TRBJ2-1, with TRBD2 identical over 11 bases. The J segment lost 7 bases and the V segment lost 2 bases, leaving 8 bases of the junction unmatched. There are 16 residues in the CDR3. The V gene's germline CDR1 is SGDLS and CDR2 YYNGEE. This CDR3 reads CASSVGLAVGLNEQFF. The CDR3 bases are TGTGCCAGCAGCGTGGGACTAGCGGTCGGTTTGAATGAGCAGTTCTTC. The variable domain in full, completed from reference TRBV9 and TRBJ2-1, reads DSGVTQTPKHLITATGQRVTLRCSPRSGDLSVYWYQQSLDQGLQFLIQYYNGEERAKGNILERFSAQQFPDLHSELNLSSLELGDSALYFCASSVGLAVGLNEQFFGPGTRLTVL.

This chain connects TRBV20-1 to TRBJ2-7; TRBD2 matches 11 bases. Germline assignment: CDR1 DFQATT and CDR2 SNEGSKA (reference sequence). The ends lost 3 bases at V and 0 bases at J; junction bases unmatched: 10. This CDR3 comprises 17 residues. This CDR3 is CSASAAGTSGSSYEQYF. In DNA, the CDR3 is TGCAGTGCTAGCGCTGCCGGGACTAGCGGAAGCTCCTACGAGCAGTACTTC.

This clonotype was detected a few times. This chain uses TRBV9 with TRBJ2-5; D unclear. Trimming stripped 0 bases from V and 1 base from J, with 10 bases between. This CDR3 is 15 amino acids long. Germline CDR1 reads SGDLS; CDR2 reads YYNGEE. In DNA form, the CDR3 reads TGTGCCAGCAGCGTAGGTGACATACTCCAAGAGACCCAGTACTTC. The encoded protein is CASSVGDILQETQYF. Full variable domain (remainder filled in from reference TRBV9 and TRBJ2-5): DSGVTQTPKHLITATGQRVTLRCSPRSGDLSVYWYQQSLDQGLQFLIQYYNGEERAKGNILERFSAQQFPDLHSELNLSSLELGDSALYFCASSVGDILQETQYFGPGTRLLVL.

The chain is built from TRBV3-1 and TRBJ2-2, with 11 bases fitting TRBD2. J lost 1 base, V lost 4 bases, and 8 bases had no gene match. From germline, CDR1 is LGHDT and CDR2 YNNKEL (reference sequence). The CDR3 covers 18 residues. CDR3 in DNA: TGTGCCAGCAGCCCTAAACTAGCGGGAGATAAGAACACCGGGGAGCTGTTTTTT. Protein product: CASSPKLAGDKNTGELFF.

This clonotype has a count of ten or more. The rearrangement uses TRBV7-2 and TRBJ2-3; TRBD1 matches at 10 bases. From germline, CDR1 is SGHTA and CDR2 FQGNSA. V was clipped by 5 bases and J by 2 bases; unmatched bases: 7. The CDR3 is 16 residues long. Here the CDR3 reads CASSQPGQGTTDTQYF. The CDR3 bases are TGTGCCAGCAGCCAACCGGGACAGGGGACCACAGATACGCAGTATTTT.

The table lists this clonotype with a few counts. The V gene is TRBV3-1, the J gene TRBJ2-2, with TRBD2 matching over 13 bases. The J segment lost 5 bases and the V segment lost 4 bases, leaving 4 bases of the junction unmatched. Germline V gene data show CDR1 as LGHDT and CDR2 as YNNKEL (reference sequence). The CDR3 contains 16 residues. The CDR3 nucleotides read TGTGCCAGCAGCCCAGGGACTAGCGGGAAGACCGGGGAGCTGTTTTTT. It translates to CASSPGTSGKTGELFF.

CDR3 in amino acids: CAWSKDFTDTQYF. DNA for the CDR3: TGTGCCTGGAGTAAAGATTTCACAGATACGCAGTATTTT. This chain uses TRBV30 with TRBJ2-3; D uncertain. Germline CDR1 and CDR2: GTSNPN and SVGIG (reference sequence). V was cut by 2 bases and J by 2 bases, with 8 bases left in between. The CDR3 has 13 amino acids. The variable domain in full, completed from reference TRBV30 and TRBJ2-3, reads SQTIHQWPATLVQPVGSPLSLECTVEGTSNPNLYWYRQAAGRGLQLLFYSVGIGQISSEVPQNLSASRPQDRQFILSSKKLLLSDSGFYLCAWSKDFTDTQYFGPGTRLTVL.

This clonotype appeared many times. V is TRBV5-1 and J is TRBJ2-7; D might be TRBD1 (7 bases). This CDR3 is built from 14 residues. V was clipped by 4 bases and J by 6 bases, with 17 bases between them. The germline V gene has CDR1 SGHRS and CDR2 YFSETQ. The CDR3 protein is CASSRDGTAGEQYF. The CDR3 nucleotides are TGCGCCAGCAGCAGGGACGGGACAGCGGGCGAGCAGTACTTC.

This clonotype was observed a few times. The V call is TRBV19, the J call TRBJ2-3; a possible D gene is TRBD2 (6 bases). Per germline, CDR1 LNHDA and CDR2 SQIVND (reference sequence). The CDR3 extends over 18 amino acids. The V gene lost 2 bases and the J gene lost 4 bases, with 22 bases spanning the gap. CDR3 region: CASSIFGLPSTAPDTQYF. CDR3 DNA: TGTGCCAGTAGTATATTTGGACTACCTTCCACGGCTCCAGATACGCAGTATTTT.

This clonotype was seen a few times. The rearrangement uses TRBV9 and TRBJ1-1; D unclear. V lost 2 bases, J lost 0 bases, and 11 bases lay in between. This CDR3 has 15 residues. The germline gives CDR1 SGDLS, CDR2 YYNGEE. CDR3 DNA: TGTGCCAGCAGCGTCAACCCGTCGCTGAACACTGAAGCTTTCTTT. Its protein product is CASSVNPSLNTEAFF.

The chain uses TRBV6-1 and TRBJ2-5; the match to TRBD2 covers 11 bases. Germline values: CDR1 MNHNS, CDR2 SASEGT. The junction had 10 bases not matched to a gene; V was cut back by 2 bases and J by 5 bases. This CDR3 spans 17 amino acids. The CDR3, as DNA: TGTGCCAGCAGTGAATCGAGTAGCGGGAGGGCCCGGGAGACCCAGTACTTC. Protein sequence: CASSESSSGRARETQYF.

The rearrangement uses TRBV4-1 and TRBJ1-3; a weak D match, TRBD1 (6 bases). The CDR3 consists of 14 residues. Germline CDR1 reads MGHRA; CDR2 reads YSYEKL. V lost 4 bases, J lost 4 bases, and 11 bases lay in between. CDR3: CASSPQGPGNTIYF. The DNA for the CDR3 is TGCGCCAGCAGCCCACAGGGTCCCGGAAACACCATATATTTT.

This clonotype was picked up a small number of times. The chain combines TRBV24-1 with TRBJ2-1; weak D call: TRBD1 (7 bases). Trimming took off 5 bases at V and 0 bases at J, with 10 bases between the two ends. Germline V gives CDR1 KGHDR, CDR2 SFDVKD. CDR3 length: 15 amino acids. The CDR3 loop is CATSGQGGSYNEQFF. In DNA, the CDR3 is TGTGCCACCAGTGGTCAGGGGGGCTCCTACAATGAGCAGTTCTTC.